The 27 T cell receptor beta chains below were found in one sample sequenced in a study of blood T cell repertoires in COVID-19. TCRdb's table, derived via immunoSEQ multiplex PCR, lists solely in-frame clones and lacks some. Of 54,000 or so clones in the sample, around 83% are singletons; the top ten hold approximately 3.5%. What was sequenced was peripheral blood. The receptors were gathered from an elderly woman with acute or convalescent COVID-19.

The chain links TRBV4-2 to TRBJ1-2; TRBD1 matches at 8 bases. CDR1 and CDR2 (germline): LGHNA, YNFKEQ. V trimming: 0 bases; J trimming: 7 bases; junction bases outside the gene matches: 7. CDR3 size: 15 residues. CDR3 loop: CASSQESTGVVGYTF. CDR3 DNA: TGTGCCAGCAGCCAAGAATCGACAGGGGTGGTTGGCTACACCTTC.

The gene calls are TRBV6-2 or TRBV6-3 and TRBJ2-1, with TRBD1 identical over 8 bases. The CDR3 is 15 residues long. From germline, CDR1 is MNHEY and CDR2 SVGEGT. The junction had 4 bases not matched to a gene; V was cut back by 1 base and J by 5 bases. Here the CDR3 reads CASSYYRGSHNEQFF. In DNA form, the CDR3 reads TGTGCCAGCAGTTACTACAGGGGGTCCCACAATGAGCAGTTCTTC.

This clone was counted once. The chain combines TRBV25-1 with TRBJ2-7, with 16 bases matching TRBD2. The CDR3 is 18 residues long. V dropped 4 bases and J dropped 6; count of bases not matched to a gene: 12. CDR1 and CDR2 (germline): MGHDK, SYGVNS. In DNA form, the CDR3 reads TGTGCCAGCAGTGGGGGACTAGCGGGAGGGCCTCGGATAATCGAGCAGTACTTC. Amino acid sequence: CASSGGLAGGPRIIEQYF.

The V and J genes are TRBV2 and TRBJ2-7; 14 bases map to TRBD2. CDR3 length: 14 residues. Germline-derived CDR1 and CDR2 are SNHLY and FYNNEI. V trimming: 6 bases; J trimming: 6 bases; junction bases outside the gene matches: 4. The CDR3 coding sequence is TGTGCCAGCAGGAGGACTAGCGGGAGGCTCGAGCAGTACTTC. It yields the protein CASRRTSGRLEQYF.

This clone was recorded only once. This rearrangement joins TRBV27 to TRBJ2-1; perhaps TRBD1 as D (6 bases). Deletions cut 4 bases from V and 1 base from J, with 11 bases between. Germline V gene lookup returns CDR1 MNHEY and CDR2 SMNVEV (reference sequence). The CDR3 has 15 residues. This CDR3 reads CASSSPRGSYNEQFF. CDR3 sequence (DNA): TGTGCCAGCAGTTCCCCCAGGGGTTCCTACAATGAGCAGTTCTTC.

This chain uses TRBV18 with TRBJ2-1; D is perhaps TRBD2 (6 bases). Deletions cut 2 bases from V and 10 bases from J, with 24 bases between. This CDR3 has 17 residues. The germline V gene encodes CDR1 KGHSH and CDR2 LQKENI. The CDR3 reads CASSPIPAGGGLQEQFF. CDR3 DNA sequence: TGTGCCAGCTCACCAATCCCTGCGGGTGGAGGGCTACAGGAGCAGTTCTTC.

This chain uses TRBV5-5 with TRBJ2-5; TRBD2 matches 11 bases. This CDR3 spans 16 amino acids. Germline V gene lookup returns CDR1 SGHKS and CDR2 YYEKEE (reference sequence). The V gene end was trimmed by 4 bases and the J gene end by 6 bases; junction bases not matched to a gene: 11. CDR3 DNA: TGTGCCAGCAGCGCTCCTAGCGGGGGGCATGTAAAGACCCAGTACTTC. It specifies CASSAPSGGHVKTQYF.

The rearrangement joins TRBV5-1 to TRBJ1-2; D call uncertain. This CDR3 comprises 12 residues. V was pared by 7 bases and J by 6 bases, with 13 bases between. Germline lookup yields CDR1 SGHRS and CDR2 YFSETQ. The CDR3 bases are TGCGCCAGCGCGAGAGCCACCAATGGCTACACCTTC. This gives the protein CASARATNGYTF.

J is TRBJ2-7 and V is TRBV11-2, with 9 positions matching TRBD1. Germline CDR1 and CDR2: SGHAT and FQNNGV. The CDR3 runs to 14 residues. The trim removed 3 bases at V and 3 bases at J, leaving 3 bases unmatched. CDR3 loop: CASSLDRGYYEQYF. Here the CDR3 DNA reads TGTGCCAGCAGCTTGGACAGGGGATACTACGAGCAGTACTTC.

The chain employs TRBV6-5 and TRBJ1-1; the match to TRBD1 covers 9 bases. J gave up 5 bases and V 7 bases, and 11 bases lay outside the gene matches. The CDR3 totals 15 residues. Germline values: CDR1 MNHEY, CDR2 SVGAGI. In nucleotides, the CDR3 is TGTGCCAGCACCGCAGGTACGACAGGGGGAACTGAAGCTTTCTTT. It is translated as CASTAGTTGGTEAFF.

V usage is TRBV24-1 and J usage is TRBJ2-2, with D possibly matching TRBD1 (5 bases). In germline, CDR1 is KGHDR, CDR2 SFDVKD. V shed 4 bases and J shed 6 bases, with 11 bases lying between them. This CDR3 is 14 amino acids long. This CDR3 is CATSETQGPGELFF. CDR3 DNA: TGTGCCACCAGTGAAACGCAGGGCCCCGGGGAGCTGTTTTTT.

The chain employs TRBV30 and TRBJ1-5; TRBD1 matches 7 bases. V dropped 3 bases and J dropped 0; count of bases not matched to a gene: 8. CDR3 length: 16 amino acids. CDR1 and CDR2 (germline): GTSNPN, SVGIG (reference sequence). This CDR3 reads CAWSDRDGGSNQPQHF. CDR3 bases: TGTGCCTGGAGCGACAGGGATGGGGGTAGCAATCAGCCCCAGCATTTT.

The CDR3, as DNA: TGTGCCAGCAGTGAACAGGGCGCTCTCGGTAATTCACCCCTCCACTTT. Translating it yields CASSEQGALGNSPLHF. The V gene is TRBV27, the J gene TRBJ1-6; a possible D gene is TRBD1 (6 bases). Germline CDR1 reads MNHEY; CDR2 reads SMNVEV (reference sequence). The germline V and J ends were trimmed by 5 bases and 6 bases, with 17 bases remaining between them. The CDR3 is 16 residues long.

The chain uses TRBV13 and TRBJ2-5, with D perhaps TRBD2 (6 bases). Trimming took 1 base from V and 2 from J, leaving 11 bases between them. The CDR3 is 15 amino acids. Germline values: CDR1 PRHDT, CDR2 FYEKMQ (reference sequence). CDR3 nucleotides: TGTGCCAGCAGCTTAGTCGGTAGCGGACAAGAGACCCAGTACTTC. Its protein product is CASSLVGSGQETQYF.

J is TRBJ2-7 and V is TRBV3-1 (or the pseudogene TRBV3-2); TRBD2 agrees at 14 bases. The CDR3 has 15 residues. Germline lookup yields CDR1 LGHDT and CDR2 YNNKEL (reference sequence). J gave up 6 bases and V 4 bases, and 5 bases lay outside the gene matches. CDR3 sequence reads: CASSLGLAGVSEQYF. The CDR3 DNA follows: TGTGCCAGCAGCCTGGGACTAGCGGGAGTTTCCGAGCAGTACTTC.

The chain has TRBV3-1 (or the pseudogene TRBV3-2) and TRBJ1-1; the D gene is possibly TRBD1 (6 bases). V lost 0 bases and J 0 bases, leaving 14 bases between the germline ends. Germline CDR1 LGHDT, CDR2 YNNKEL (reference sequence). The CDR3 runs 17 residues. This CDR3 is CASSQEVLTGLNTEAFF. Written as DNA, the CDR3 is TGTGCCAGCAGCCAAGAAGTTCTTACAGGGTTGAACACTGAAGCTTTCTTT.

V gene TRBV9 combines with J gene TRBJ2-2; tentative D call: TRBD1 (5 bases). The CDR3 consists of 14 residues. Trimming removed 7 bases from V and 3 bases from J, with 13 bases in between. Germline CDR1 and CDR2: SGDLS and YYNGEE. CDR3 DNA sequence: TGTGCCAGCGGGGCAAGACTCGACACCGGGGAGCTGTTTTTT. Protein product: CASGARLDTGELFF.

This chain connects TRBV5-1 to TRBJ2-1; 10 nucleotides agree with TRBD1. CDR1 is SGHRS, CDR2 YFSETQ, per germline. J was trimmed by 7 bases and V by 5 bases; bases with no gene match: 9. The CDR3 has 15 amino acids. CDR3 DNA: TGCGCCAGCAGTAACCGACAGGGGGCAGGGAATGAGCAGTTCTTC. Translation gives CASSNRQGAGNEQFF.

CDR3 protein: CATSPSGQGAQNSPLHF. Here the CDR3 DNA reads TGTGCCACCTCACCCTCCGGACAGGGGGCGCAGAATTCACCCCTCCACTTT. The chain recombines TRBV28 with TRBJ1-6, with TRBD1 identical over 11 bases. The CDR3 has 17 residues. The V and J ends lost 10 bases and 7 bases, in that order; junction bases with no gene match: 15. Germline values: CDR1 MDHEN, CDR2 SYDVKM.

The chain combines TRBV28 with TRBJ2-3, with TRBD2 matching over 9 bases. This CDR3 spans 16 amino acids. Trimming at V came to 5 bases and at J to 2 bases, leaving 8 bases not matched to a gene. CDR1 is MDHEN and CDR2 is SYDVKM in the germline V gene. The CDR3 loop is CASSRTAGGLTDTQYF. The CDR3 DNA reads TGTGCCAGCAGTCGAACAGCGGGAGGACTCACAGATACGCAGTATTTT. Based on the CDR3 plus reference TRBV28 and TRBJ2-3, the full variable domain is DVKVTQSSRYLVKRTGEKVFLECVQDMDHENMFWYRQDPGLGLRLIYFSYDVKMKEKGDIPEGYSVSREKKERFSLILESASTNQTSMYLCASSRTAGGLTDTQYFGPGTRLTVL.

The chain couples TRBV7-6 to TRBJ2-2; 9 positions agree with TRBD1. Per germline, CDR1 SGHVS and CDR2 FNYEAQ. This CDR3 spans 15 amino acids. V dropped 5 bases and J dropped 2; count of bases not matched to a gene: 3. The CDR3 DNA follows: TGTGCCAGCAGCGGGGACAGGGTTAACACCGGGGAGCTGTTTTTT. It translates to CASSGDRVNTGELFF.

On this clone: Its ends do not fully match the called genes, so a read error is possible. The chain combines TRBV6-4 with TRBJ1-4; possible D gene TRBD1, 5 bases. The germline gives CDR1 MRHNA, CDR2 SNTAGT. The CDR3 is made up of 12 amino acids. The CDR3 protein is CASSDPRTRGTF. The CDR3 DNA is TGTGCCAGCAGTGACCCGCGGACCCGGGGGACGTTT.

In its sample, this clone was seen a few times. This sequence joins TRBV10-2 and TRBJ1-4, with 8 nucleotides matching TRBD1. The V and J ends lost 4 bases and 3 bases, in that order; junction bases with no gene match: 10. Germline CDR1 reads WSHSY; CDR2 reads SAAADI. The CDR3 has 17 amino acids. The CDR3 DNA sequence: TGCGCCAGCAGTGGTAAGGCAGGGGGCCGACCTAATGAAAAACTGTTTTTT. Residues: CASSGKAGGRPNEKLFF.

V usage is TRBV30 and J usage is TRBJ2-1; a weak D match, TRBD1 (6 bases). The CDR3 is 12 residues long. From germline, CDR1 is GTSNPN and CDR2 SVGIG (reference sequence). The V end lost 4 bases, the J end lost 7 bases, and 11 bases lay between the germline ends. CDR3 region: CAWTGVWNEQFF. The DNA for the CDR3 is TGTGCCTGGACAGGGGTTTGGAATGAGCAGTTCTTC.

This chain connects TRBV30 to TRBJ1-4; 9 bases are a match to TRBD1. CDR1 GTSNPN and CDR2 SVGIG come from the germline V gene (reference sequence). V shed 5 bases and J 7 bases; nucleotides not matched to a gene: 5. The CDR3 runs 13 residues. In DNA, the CDR3 is TGTGCCTGGCGACAGGGGGGGAGTGAAAAACTGTTTTTT. This codes for CAWRQGGSEKLFF. Complete variable domain (other parts from reference TRBV30 and TRBJ1-4): SQTIHQWPATLVQPVGSPLSLECTVEGTSNPNLYWYRQAAGRGLQLLFYSVGIGQISSEVPQNLSASRPQDRQFILSSKKLLLSDSGFYLCAWRQGGSEKLFFGSGTQLSVL.

The chain employs TRBV9 and TRBJ2-1, with 11 positions matching TRBD2. CDR3 length: 16 residues. Trimming at V came to 1 base and at J to 5 bases, leaving 5 bases not matched to a gene. Germline CDR1 and CDR2: SGDLS and YYNGEE. CDR3 in DNA: TGTGCCAGCAGCGTAACGACTAGCGGGACCCACAATGAGCAGTTCTTC. It encodes CASSVTTSGTHNEQFF.

The J gene is TRBJ2-3, the V gene TRBV5-4, with a tentative D call TRBD1 (6 bases). The CDR3 loop spans 14 amino acids. V shed 0 bases and J shed 3 bases, with 8 bases lying between them. CDR1 SGHNT and CDR2 YYREEE come from the germline V gene (reference sequence). The CDR3 protein is CASSLGQATDTQYF. The DNA for the CDR3 is TGTGCCAGCAGCTTGGGACAGGCGACAGATACGCAGTATTTT. The variable domain in full, with the rest retrieved from reference TRBV5-4 and TRBJ2-3, is ETGVTQSPTHLIKTRGQQVTLRCSSQSGHNTVSWYQQALGQGPQFIFQYYREEENGRGNFPPRFSGLQFPNYSSELNVNALELDDSALYLCASSLGQATDTQYFGPGTRLTVL.